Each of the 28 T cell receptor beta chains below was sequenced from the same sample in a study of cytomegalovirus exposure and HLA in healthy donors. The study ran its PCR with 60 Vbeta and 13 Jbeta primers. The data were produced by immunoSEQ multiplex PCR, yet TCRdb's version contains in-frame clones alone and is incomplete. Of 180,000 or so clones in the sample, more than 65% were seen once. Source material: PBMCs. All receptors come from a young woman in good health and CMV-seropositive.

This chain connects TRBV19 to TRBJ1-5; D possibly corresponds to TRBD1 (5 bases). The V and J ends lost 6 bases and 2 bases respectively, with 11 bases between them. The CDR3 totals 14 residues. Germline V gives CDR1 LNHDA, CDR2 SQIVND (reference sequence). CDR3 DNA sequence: TGTGCCAGTAGGGGTAAGGGGCGCAATCAGCCCCAGCATTTT. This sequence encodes CASRGKGRNQPQHF.

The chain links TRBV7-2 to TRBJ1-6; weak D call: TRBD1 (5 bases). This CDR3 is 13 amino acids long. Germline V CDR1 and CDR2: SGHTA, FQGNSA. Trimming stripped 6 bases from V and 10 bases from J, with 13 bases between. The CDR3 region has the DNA TGTGCCAGCAGTCGGCAGGGTAGCTCACCCCTCCACTTT. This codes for CASSRQGSSPLHF.

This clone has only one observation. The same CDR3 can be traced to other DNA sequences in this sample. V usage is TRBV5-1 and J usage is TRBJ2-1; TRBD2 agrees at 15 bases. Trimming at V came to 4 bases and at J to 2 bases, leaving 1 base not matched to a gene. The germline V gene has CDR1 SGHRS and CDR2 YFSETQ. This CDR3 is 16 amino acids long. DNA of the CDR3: TGCGCCAGCAGCAGGACTAGCGGGGGGGCCTACAATGAGCAGTTCTTC. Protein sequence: CASSRTSGGAYNEQFF.

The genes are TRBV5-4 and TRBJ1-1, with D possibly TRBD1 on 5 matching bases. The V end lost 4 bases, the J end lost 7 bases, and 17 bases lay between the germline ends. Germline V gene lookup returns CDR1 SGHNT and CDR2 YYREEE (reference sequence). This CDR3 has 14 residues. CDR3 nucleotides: TGTGCCAGCAGCCCAGGGTCCCGGTTTGATGAAGCTTTCTTT. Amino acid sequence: CASSPGSRFDEAFF.

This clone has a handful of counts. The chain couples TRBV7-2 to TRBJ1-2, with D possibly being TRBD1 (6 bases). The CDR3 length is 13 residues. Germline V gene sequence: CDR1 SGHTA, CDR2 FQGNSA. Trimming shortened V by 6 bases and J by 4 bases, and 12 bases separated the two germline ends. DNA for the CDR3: TGTGCCAGCAGTCCGACAGGCTTCTATGGCTACACCTTC. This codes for CASSPTGFYGYTF.

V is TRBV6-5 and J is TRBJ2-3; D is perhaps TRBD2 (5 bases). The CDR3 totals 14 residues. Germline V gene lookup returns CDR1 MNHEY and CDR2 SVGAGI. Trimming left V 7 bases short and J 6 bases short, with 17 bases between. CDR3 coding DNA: TGTGCCAGCACCCGGAAGAGGGCCGCGGATACGCAGTATTTT. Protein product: CASTRKRAADTQYF.

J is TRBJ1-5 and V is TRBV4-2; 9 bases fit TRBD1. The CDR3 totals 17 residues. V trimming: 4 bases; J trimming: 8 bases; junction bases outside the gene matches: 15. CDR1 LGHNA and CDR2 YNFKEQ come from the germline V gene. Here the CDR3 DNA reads TGTGCCAGCAGCCGACCAGGACTACAGGGGGCCGTCGAGCCCCAGCATTTT. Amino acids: CASSRPGLQGAVEPQHF.

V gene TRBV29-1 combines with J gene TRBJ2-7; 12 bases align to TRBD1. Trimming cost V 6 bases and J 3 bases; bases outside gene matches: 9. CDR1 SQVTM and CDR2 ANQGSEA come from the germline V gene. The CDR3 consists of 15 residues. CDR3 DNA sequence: TGCAGCGTCCGGGACAGGGGGCGAGCCCTCTACGAGCAGTACTTC. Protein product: CSVRDRGRALYEQYF.

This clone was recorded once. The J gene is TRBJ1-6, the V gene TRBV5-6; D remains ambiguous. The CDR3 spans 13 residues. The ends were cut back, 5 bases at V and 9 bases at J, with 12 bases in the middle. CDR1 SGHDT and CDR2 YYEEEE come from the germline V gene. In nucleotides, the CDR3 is TGTGCCAGCAGAGCACGGGCGGGTTCACCCCTCCACTTT. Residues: CASRARAGSPLHF.

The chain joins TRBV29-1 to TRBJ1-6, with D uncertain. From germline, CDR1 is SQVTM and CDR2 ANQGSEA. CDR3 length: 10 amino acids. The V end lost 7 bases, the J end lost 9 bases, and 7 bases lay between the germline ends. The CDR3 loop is CSAPGSPLHF. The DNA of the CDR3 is TGCAGCGCCCCGGGTTCACCCCTCCACTTT.

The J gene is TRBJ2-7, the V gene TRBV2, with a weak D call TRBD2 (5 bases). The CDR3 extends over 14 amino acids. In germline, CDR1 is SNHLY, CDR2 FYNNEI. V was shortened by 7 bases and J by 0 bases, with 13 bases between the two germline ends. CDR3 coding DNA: TGTGCCAGCACTGTAGTGGCGGGCTCCTACGAGCAGTACTTC. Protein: CASTVVAGSYEQYF.

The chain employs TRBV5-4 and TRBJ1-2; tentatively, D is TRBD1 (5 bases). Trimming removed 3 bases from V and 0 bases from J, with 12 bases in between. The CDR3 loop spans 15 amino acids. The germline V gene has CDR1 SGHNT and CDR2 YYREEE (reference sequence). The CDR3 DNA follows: TGTGCCAGCAGCTATGGAAGGGGTCCTAACTATGGCTACACCTTC. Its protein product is CASSYGRGPNYGYTF.

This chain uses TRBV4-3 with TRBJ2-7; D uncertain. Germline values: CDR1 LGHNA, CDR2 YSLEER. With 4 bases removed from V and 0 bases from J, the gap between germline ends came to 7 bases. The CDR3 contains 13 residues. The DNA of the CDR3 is TGCGCCAGCAGCCTACAGATCTCCTACGAGCAGTACTTC. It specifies CASSLQISYEQYF.

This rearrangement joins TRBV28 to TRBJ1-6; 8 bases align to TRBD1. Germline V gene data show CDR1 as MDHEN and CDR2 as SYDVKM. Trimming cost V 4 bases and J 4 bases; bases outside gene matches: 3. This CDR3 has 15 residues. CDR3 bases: TGTGCCAGCAGTTCACAGGGGGGATATAATTCACCCCTCCACTTT. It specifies CASSSQGGYNSPLHF.

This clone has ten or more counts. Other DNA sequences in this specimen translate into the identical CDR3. The chain's CDR3 is CASSLDQGGSSYNSPLHF. CDR3 nucleotides: TGTGCCAGCAGCTTAGATCAGGGCGGGAGCTCCTATAATTCACCCCTCCACTTT. J is TRBJ1-6 and V is TRBV11-3; D is perhaps TRBD1 (5 bases). V dropped 0 bases and J dropped 0 bases, with 12 bases sitting between them. Germline loops: CDR1 SGHNT, CDR2 YENEEA. The CDR3 sequence is 18 residues long.

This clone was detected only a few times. The CDR3 nucleotides read TGTGCCAGCAGCTTATCGGGGGTAGGCACTGAAGCTTTCTTT. As protein: CASSLSGVGTEAFF. V is TRBV7-9 and J is TRBJ1-1; tentative D call: TRBD1 (5 bases). The germline CDR1 and CDR2 sequences are SEHNR and FQNEAQ (reference sequence). V lost 2 bases and J 4 bases, leaving 11 bases between the germline ends. The CDR3 totals 14 residues.

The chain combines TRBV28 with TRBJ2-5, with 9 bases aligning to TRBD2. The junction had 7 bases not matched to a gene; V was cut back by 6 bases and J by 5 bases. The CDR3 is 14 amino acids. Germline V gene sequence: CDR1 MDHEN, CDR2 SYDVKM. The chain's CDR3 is CASRSLAGWETQYF. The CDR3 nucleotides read TGTGCCAGCAGATCCCTAGCGGGGTGGGAGACCCAGTACTTC.

The CDR3 here is CASSIMVTGSGYGYTF. CDR3 nucleotide sequence: TGTGCCAGTAGTATTATGGTCACTGGATCGGGCTATGGCTACACCTTC. The chain carries TRBV19 and TRBJ1-2; D remains unclear. Trimming removed 3 bases from V and 4 bases from J, with 18 bases in between. Germline lookup yields CDR1 LNHDA and CDR2 SQIVND (reference sequence). The CDR3 has 16 amino acids.

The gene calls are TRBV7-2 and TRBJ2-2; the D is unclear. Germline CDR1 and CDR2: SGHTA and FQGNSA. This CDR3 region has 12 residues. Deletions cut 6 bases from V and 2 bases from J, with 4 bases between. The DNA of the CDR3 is TGTGCCAGCAGGACAAACACCGGGGAGCTGTTTTTT. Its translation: CASRTNTGELFF.

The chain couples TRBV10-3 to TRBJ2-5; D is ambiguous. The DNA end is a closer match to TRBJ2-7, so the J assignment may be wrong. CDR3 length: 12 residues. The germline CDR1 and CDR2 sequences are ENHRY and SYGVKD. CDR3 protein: CAIAPLGHEQYF. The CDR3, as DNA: TGTGCCATCGCCCCTTTGGGCCACGAGCAGTACTTC.

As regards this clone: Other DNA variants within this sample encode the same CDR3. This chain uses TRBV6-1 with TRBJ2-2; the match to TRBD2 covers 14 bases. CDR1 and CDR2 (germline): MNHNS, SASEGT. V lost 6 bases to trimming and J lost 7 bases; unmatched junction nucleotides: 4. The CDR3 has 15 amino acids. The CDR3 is CASRGTSGGIGELFF. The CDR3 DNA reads TGTGCCAGCAGGGGGACTAGCGGGGGTATCGGGGAGCTGTTTTTT.

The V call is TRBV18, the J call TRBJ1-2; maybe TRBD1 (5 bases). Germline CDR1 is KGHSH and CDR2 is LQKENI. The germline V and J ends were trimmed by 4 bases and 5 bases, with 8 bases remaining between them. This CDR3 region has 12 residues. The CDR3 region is CASSRDRYGYTF. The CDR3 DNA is TGTGCCAGCTCACGAGACAGATATGGCTACACCTTC.

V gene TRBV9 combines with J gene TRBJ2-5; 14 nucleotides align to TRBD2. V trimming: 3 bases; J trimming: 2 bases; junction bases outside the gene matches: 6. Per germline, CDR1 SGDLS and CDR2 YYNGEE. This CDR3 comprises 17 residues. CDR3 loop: CASSEGLAGALQETQYF. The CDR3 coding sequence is TGTGCCAGCAGCGAGGGACTAGCGGGGGCCCTTCAAGAGACCCAGTACTTC.

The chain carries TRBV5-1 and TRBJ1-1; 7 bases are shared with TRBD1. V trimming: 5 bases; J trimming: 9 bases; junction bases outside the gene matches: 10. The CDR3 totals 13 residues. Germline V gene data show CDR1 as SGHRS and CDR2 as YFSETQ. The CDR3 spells CASSRDSAAKAFF. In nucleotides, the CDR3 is TGCGCCAGCAGTCGGGACAGTGCAGCGAAAGCTTTCTTT.

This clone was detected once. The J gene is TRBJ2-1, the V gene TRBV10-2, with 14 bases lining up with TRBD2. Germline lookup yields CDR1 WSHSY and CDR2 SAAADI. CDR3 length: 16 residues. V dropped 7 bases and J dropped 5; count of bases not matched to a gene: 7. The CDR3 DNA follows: TGCGCCAGCACGGGGCTGGGACTAGCGGGGGACAATGAGCAGTTCTTC. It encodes CASTGLGLAGDNEQFF.

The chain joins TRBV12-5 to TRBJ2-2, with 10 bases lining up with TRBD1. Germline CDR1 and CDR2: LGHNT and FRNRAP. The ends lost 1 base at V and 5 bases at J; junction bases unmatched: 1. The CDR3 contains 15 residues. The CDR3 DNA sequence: TGTGCTAGTGGTTTGGGGACAGGGGGGACCGGGGAGCTGTTTTTT. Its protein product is CASGLGTGGTGELFF.

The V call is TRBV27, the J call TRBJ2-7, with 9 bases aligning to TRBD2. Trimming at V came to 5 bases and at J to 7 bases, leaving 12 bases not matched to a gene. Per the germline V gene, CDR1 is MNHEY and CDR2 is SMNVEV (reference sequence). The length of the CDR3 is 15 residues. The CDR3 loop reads CASSLRGGPSREQYF. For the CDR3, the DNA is TGTGCCAGCAGTCTGCGGGGGGGGCCCTCGAGGGAGCAGTACTTC.

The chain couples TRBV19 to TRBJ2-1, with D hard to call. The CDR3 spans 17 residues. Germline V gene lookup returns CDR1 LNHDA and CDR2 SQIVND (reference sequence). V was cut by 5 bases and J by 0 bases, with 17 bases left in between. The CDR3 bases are TGTGCCAGTAGTCCCCTTGGAGTTGCCCTCTCCTACAATGAGCAGTTCTTC. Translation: CASSPLGVALSYNEQFF.